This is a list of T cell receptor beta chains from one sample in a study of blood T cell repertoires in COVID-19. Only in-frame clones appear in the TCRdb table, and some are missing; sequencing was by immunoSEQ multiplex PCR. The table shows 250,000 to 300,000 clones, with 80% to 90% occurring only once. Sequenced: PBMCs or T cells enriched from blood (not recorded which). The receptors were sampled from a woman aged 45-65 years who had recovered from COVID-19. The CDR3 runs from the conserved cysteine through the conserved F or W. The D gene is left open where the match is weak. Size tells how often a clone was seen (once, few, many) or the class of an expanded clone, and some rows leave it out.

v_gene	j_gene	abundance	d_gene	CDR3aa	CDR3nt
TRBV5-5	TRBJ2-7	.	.	CASSSTPSGVYEQYF	TGTGCCAGCAGCTCAACCCCCTCAGGGGTTTACGAGCAGTACTTC
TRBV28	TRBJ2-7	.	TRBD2	CASSAGTSGLYEQYF	TGTGCCAGCAGTGCAGGGACTAGCGGACTCTACGAGCAGTACTTC
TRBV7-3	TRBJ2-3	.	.	CASSRIDQRATGTDTQYF	TGTGCCAGCAGTAGAATAGATCAGCGTGCGACGGGCACAGATACGCAGTATTTT
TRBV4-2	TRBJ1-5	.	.	CASSQERGYSNQPQHF	TGTGCCAGCAGCCAAGAGAGGGGGTATAGCAATCAGCCCCAGCATTTT
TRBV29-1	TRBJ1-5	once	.	CSVGQSQNQPQHF	TGCAGCGTTGGACAGAGCCAAAATCAGCCCCAGCATTTT
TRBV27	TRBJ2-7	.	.	CASSVHAQGEQYF	TGTGCCAGCAGTGTCCACGCCCAGGGCGAGCAGTACTTC
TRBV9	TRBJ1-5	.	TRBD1	CASSVGQGRDQPQHF	TGTGCCAGCAGCGTAGGACAGGGGAGGGATCAGCCCCAGCATTTT
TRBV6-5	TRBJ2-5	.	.	CASSYGTSQETQYF	TGTGCCAGCAGTTACGGGACATCCCAAGAGACCCAGTACTTC
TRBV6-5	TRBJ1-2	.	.	CASSYSSNYGYTF	TGTGCCAGCAGTTACTCTAGTAACTATGGCTACACCTTC
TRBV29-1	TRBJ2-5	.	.	CSVGGLTGIQETQYF	TGCAGCGTTGGAGGCCTTACAGGGATACAAGAGACCCAGTACTTC
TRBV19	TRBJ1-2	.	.	CASSIGDTTVIYGYTF	TGTGCCAGTAGTATAGGGGACACGACGGTGATCTATGGCTACACCTTC
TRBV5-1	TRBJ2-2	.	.	CASSLAGTRNTGELFF	TGCGCCAGCAGCTTGGCCGGGACAAGGAACACCGGGGAGCTGTTTTTT
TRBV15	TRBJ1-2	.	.	CATRPDLRGGDSYGYTF	TGTGCCACCAGGCCAGACCTTCGGGGGGGCGATAGCTATGGCTACACCTTC
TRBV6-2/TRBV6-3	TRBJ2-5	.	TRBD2	CASSTGLAGVLETQYF	TGTGCCAGCAGTACGGGACTAGCGGGAGTTTTGGAGACCCAGTACTTC
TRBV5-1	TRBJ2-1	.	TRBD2	CASSLGGRLAGVSGQFF	TGCGCCAGCAGCTTGGGGGGCAGACTAGCGGGAGTTTCGGGGCAGTTCTTC
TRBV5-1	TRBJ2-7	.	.	CASSPSGLFYEQYF	TGCGCCAGCAGCCCATCGGGACTCTTCTACGAGCAGTACTTC
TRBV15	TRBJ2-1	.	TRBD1	CATSRGELRGNEQFF	TGTGCCACCAGCAGAGGGGAACTCAGGGGGAATGAGCAGTTCTTC
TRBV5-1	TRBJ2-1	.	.	CASRPLGLYNEQFF	TGCGCCAGCAGACCACTAGGCCTGTACAATGAGCAGTTCTTC
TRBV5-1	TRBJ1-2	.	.	CASSPAQGPNYGYTF	TGCGCCAGCAGCCCGGCGCAGGGCCCAAACTATGGCTACACCTTC
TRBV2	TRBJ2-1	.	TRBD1	CASCGQGVHEQFF	TGTGCCAGCTGCGGACAGGGGGTTCATGAGCAGTTCTTC
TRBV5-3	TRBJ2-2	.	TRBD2	CARSLTSGRASGELFF	TGTGCCAGAAGCCTGACTAGCGGGAGGGCAAGCGGGGAGCTGTTTTTT
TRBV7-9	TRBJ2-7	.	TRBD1	CASSSGTGVYEQYF	TGTGCCAGCAGCTCCGGGACAGGGGTGTACGAGCAGTACTTC
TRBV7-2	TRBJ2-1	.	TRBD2	CASSRGGNEQFF	TGTGCCAGCAGCCGCGGGGGGAATGAGCAGTTCTTC
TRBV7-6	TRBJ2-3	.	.	CASSLRETTSSTDTQYF	TGTGCCAGCAGCTTAAGGGAGACTACGTCTAGCACAGATACGCAGTATTTT
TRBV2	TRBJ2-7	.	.	CASSGRQASYEQYF	TGTGCCAGCAGTGGAAGACAGGCGTCCTACGAGCAGTACTTC
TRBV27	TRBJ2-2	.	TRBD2	CASSPSGGTNTGELFF	TGTGCCAGCAGTCCTAGCGGGGGCACGAACACCGGGGAGCTGTTTTTT
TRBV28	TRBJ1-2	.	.	CASSPPQGPFYGYTF	TGTGCCAGCAGTCCCCCACAGGGACCCTTTTATGGCTACACCTTC
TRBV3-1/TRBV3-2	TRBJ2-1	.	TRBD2	CASSQVGTTFFGSYNEQFF	TGTGCCAGCAGCCAGGTCGGGACTACGTTTTTCGGGTCCTACAATGAGCAGTTCTTC
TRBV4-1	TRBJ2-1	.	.	CASSPHAGERLIEQFF	TGCGCCAGCAGCCCGCACGCGGGCGAGCGCCTTATTGAGCAGTTCTTC
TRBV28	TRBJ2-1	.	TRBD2	CASRLAGVNEQFF	TGTGCCAGCCGACTAGCGGGAGTCAATGAGCAGTTCTTC
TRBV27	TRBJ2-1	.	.	CASSFPPGVQSNEQFF	TGTGCCAGCAGTTTCCCTCCAGGGGTCCAATCCAATGAGCAGTTCTTC
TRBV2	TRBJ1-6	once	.	CASRAGPTHSPLHF	TGTGCCAGCAGGGCGGGCCCTACGCATTCACCCCTCCACTTT
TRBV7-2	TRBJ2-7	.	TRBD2	CASSISSGGSYEQYF	TGTGCCAGCAGCATCTCTAGCGGGGGGTCCTACGAGCAGTACTTC
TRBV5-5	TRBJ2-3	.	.	CASSPSTGEWATQYF	TGTGCCAGCAGCCCTAGTACTGGGGAGTGGGCTACGCAGTATTTT
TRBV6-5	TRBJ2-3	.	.	CASSPSWTATDTQYF	TGTGCCAGCAGTCCCTCCTGGACAGCCACAGATACGCAGTATTTT
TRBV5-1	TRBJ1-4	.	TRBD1	CASSIQGQGLNEKLFF	TGCGCCAGCAGCATCCAGGGACAGGGGTTAAATGAAAAACTGTTTTTT
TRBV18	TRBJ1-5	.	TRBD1	CASSLRDRGQPQHF	TGTGCCAGCTCGCTCCGGGACAGGGGTCAGCCCCAGCATTTT
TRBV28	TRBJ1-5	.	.	CASSLEVQPQHF	TGTGCCAGCAGTTTAGAGGTCCAGCCCCAGCATTTT
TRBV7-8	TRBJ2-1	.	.	CASRFSSSYNEQFF	TGTGCCAGCAGGTTCTCCAGCTCCTACAATGAGCAGTTCTTC
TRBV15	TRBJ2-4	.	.	CATSSKDSRTLKNIQYF	TGTGCCACCAGCAGTAAGGACAGTCGTACATTAAAAAACATTCAGTACTTC
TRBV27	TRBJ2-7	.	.	CASSLNGAGVQYF	TGTGCCAGCAGTTTAAATGGGGCTGGGGTTCAGTACTTC
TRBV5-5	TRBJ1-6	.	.	CASSLNVRENSPLHF	TGTGCCAGCAGCTTGAACGTTCGGGAGAATTCACCCCTCCACTTT
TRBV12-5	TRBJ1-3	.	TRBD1	CASGTGASGNTIYF	TGTGCTAGTGGTACAGGGGCGTCTGGAAACACCATATATTTT
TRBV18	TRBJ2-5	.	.	CASSQARTETQYF	TGTGCCAGCTCTCAGGCCAGAACGGAGACCCAGTACTTC
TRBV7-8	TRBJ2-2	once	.	CASSLQGKRNTGELFF	TGTGCCAGCAGCTTACAGGGGAAACGTAACACCGGGGAGCTGTTTTTT
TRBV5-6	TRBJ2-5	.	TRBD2	CASSFIREVKETQYF	TGTGCCAGCAGCTTCATCCGGGAGGTTAAAGAGACCCAGTACTTC
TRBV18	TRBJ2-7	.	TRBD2	CASSPPLTSGIYEQYF	TGTGCCAGCTCACCACCGCTGACTAGCGGAATCTACGAGCAGTACTTC
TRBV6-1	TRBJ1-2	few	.	CASSERWDTHYGYTF	TGTGCCAGCAGTGAAAGGTGGGACACCCACTATGGCTACACCTTC